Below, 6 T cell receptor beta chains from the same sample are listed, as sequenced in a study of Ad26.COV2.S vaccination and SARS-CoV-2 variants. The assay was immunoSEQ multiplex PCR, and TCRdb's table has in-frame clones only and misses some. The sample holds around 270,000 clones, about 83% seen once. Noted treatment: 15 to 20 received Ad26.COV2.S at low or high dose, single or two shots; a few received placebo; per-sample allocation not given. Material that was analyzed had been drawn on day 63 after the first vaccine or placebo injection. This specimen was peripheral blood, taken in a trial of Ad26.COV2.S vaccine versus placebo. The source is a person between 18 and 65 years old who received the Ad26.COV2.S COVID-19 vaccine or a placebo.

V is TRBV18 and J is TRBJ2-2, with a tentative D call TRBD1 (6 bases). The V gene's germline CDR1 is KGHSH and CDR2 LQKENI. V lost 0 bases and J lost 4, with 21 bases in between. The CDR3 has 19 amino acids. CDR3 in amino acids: CASSPPLEKAGVSTGELFF. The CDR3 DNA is TGTGCCAGCTCACCACCACTGGAAAAAGCAGGGGTGAGCACCGGGGAGCTGTTTTTT.

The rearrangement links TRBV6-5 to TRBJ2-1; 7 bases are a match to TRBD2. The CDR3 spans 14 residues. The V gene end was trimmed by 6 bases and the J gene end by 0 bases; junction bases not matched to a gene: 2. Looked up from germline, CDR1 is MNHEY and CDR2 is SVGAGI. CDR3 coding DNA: TGTGCCAGCAGAGCGGGAAGCTCCTACAATGAGCAGTTCTTC. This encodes CASRAGSSYNEQFF.

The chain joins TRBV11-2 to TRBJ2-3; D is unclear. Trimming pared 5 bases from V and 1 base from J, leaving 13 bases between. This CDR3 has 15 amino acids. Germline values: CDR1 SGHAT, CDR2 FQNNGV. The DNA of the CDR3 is TGTGCCAGCAGCCCTTGGCGGAAGCGCACAGATACGCAGTATTTT. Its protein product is CASSPWRKRTDTQYF. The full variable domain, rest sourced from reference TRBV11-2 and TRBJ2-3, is EAGVAQSPRYKIIEKRQSVAFWCNPISGHATLYWYQQILGQGPKLLIQFQNNGVVDDSQLPKDRFSAERLKGVDSTLKIQPAKLEDSAVYLCASSPWRKRTDTQYFGPGTRLTVL.

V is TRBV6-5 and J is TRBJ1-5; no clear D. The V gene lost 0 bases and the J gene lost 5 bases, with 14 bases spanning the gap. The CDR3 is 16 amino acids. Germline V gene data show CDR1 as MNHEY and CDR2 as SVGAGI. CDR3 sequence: CASSYSGGLNDQPQHF. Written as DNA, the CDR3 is TGTGCCAGCAGTTACTCGGGAGGGCTTAATGATCAGCCCCAGCATTTT.

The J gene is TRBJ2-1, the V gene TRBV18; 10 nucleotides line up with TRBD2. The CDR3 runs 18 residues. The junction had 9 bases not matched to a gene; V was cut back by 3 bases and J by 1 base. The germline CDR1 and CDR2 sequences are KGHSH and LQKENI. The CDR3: CASSPSKLAGFSYNEQFF. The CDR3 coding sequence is TGTGCCAGCTCACCCTCAAAACTAGCGGGATTTTCCTACAATGAGCAGTTCTTC.

CDR3 sequence (DNA): TGTGCCAGCAGTTACCGTAAGGGTGTCTACGAGCAGTACGTC. The encoded protein is CASSYRKGVYEQYV. This rearrangement joins TRBV6-2 or TRBV6-3 to TRBJ2-7; unclear D gene. Trimming stripped 2 bases from V and 3 bases from J, with 11 bases between. The V gene's germline CDR1 is MNHEY and CDR2 SVGEGT. There are 14 residues in the CDR3.